A single sample is the source of the 30 T cell receptor beta chains below, sequenced in a study of identical twins (TCRdb year 2016). Receptor amplification or capture employed 5' RACE. The run used an Illumina HiSeq 2000. TCRdb trimmed the raw reads at Q25, called clones with MiXCR and kept productive beta chains. A single entry per CDR3 protein holds the most common genes and DNA from its merged rows. The sample has fewer than 500,000 distinct CDR3 sequences on record, around an eighth of them singletons. The ten largest clonotypes hold approximately 1% of the sample. These sequences were also reported in another study, on yellow fever vaccine responses in identical twins.

Material: CD4+ T cells sorted from blood. These receptors were obtained from a woman aged 18-30 years in good health.

This clonotype was found a few times. The rearrangement joins TRBV5-1 to TRBJ2-4; 9 bases line up with TRBD1. Germline CDR1 SGHRS, CDR2 YFSETQ. The CDR3 has 14 amino acids. The ends lost 4 bases at V and 6 bases at J; junction bases unmatched: 5. Here the CDR3 DNA reads TGCGCCAGCAGCGAGGACAGGGGCGGAAACATTCAGTACTTC. Protein product: CASSEDRGGNIQYF.

To note about this clonotype: Germline and junction disagree at one end, which may indicate a read error. The chain recombines TRBV20-1 with TRBJ2-7; 7 bases align to TRBD1. Germline lookup yields CDR1 DFQATT and CDR2 SNEGSKA (reference sequence). This CDR3 has 14 residues. The CDR3 DNA reads TGCAGTGCTGCGACAGGGACCAACTCCTACGAGCAGCACTTC. Residues: CSAATGTNSYEQHF.

This clonotype has more than one count but fewer than ten. The rearrangement links TRBV11-2 to TRBJ2-1, with TRBD1 matching over 8 bases. J was trimmed by 3 bases and V by 5 bases; bases with no gene match: 9. CDR1 SGHAT and CDR2 FQNNGV come from the germline V gene. The CDR3 contains 16 residues. In nucleotides, the CDR3 is TGTGCCAGCAGCCCCCGGGACAGGTGGGTCTACAATGAGCAGTTCTTC. Protein sequence: CASSPRDRWVYNEQFF. The complete variable domain, with remaining parts taken from reference TRBV11-2 and TRBJ2-1, reads EAGVAQSPRYKIIEKRQSVAFWCNPISGHATLYWYQQILGQGPKLLIQFQNNGVVDDSQLPKDRFSAERLKGVDSTLKIQPAKLEDSAVYLCASSPRDRWVYNEQFFGPGTRLTVL.

At least ten counts were recorded for this clonotype. The chain has TRBV12-3 or TRBV12-4 and TRBJ1-5, with TRBD1 matching over 8 bases. Trimming cost V 6 bases and J 6 bases; bases outside gene matches: 7. The CDR3 runs to 14 residues. CDR3 region: CASRQTGGGQPQHF. CDR3 bases: TGTGCCAGCAGGCAAACAGGGGGTGGTCAGCCCCAGCATTTT.

The chain couples TRBV7-9 to TRBJ2-7; 9 bases are shared with TRBD2. This CDR3 contains 15 residues. Unmatched junction bases numbered 6, after V lost 1 base and J lost 5 bases. In germline, CDR1 is SEHNR, CDR2 FQNEAQ (reference sequence). The CDR3 reads CASSLGTSVGNEQYF. As DNA, the CDR3 is TGTGCCAGCAGCTTAGGGACTAGCGTCGGGAACGAGCAGTACTTC.

This clonotype has only a few counts. The V gene is TRBV4-2, the J gene TRBJ1-4, with 7 bases that match TRBD1. This CDR3 comprises 15 residues. Germline values: CDR1 LGHNA, CDR2 YNFKEQ. Trimming removed 3 bases from V and 7 bases from J; junction bases left unmatched: 8. The CDR3 DNA is TGTGCCAGCAGCCAGGAGACAGGGTACGGTGAAAAACTGTTTTTT. Protein product: CASSQETGYGEKLFF.

The rearrangement uses TRBV28 and TRBJ2-2, with D unresolved. The germline gives CDR1 MDHEN, CDR2 SYDVKM. The CDR3 consists of 16 residues. V lost 4 bases and J lost 0, with 12 bases in between. The CDR3 DNA reads TGTGCCAGCAGTTCCTCAGGTCCCCCGAACACCGGGGAGCTGTTTTTT. Amino acids: CASSSSGPPNTGELFF.

The rearrangement uses TRBV6-2 or TRBV6-3 and TRBJ2-5, with a tentative D call TRBD1 (6 bases). Trimming stripped 6 bases from V and 4 bases from J, with 24 bases between. Germline lookup yields CDR1 MNHEY and CDR2 SVGEGT. The CDR3 is 17 amino acids. CDR3 amino acids: CASSRIYGTNIGETQYF. The CDR3 region has the DNA TGTGCCAGCAGCCGAATTTACGGGACAAATATAGGAGAGACCCAGTACTTC.

In this sample, this clonotype turned up a few times. V is TRBV20-1 and J is TRBJ2-2, with no clear D. There are 16 residues in the CDR3. Germline values: CDR1 DFQATT, CDR2 SNEGSKA (reference sequence). Trimming removed 3 bases at V and 3 bases at J, with 17 bases between. This CDR3 is CSARGELVWDTGELFF. In DNA form, the CDR3 reads TGCAGTGCTAGGGGTGAACTCGTTTGGGACACCGGGGAGCTGTTTTTT.

This chain joins TRBV29-1 and TRBJ1-2; D gene uncertain. The CDR3 has 12 residues. Germline CDR1 is SQVTM and CDR2 is ANQGSEA. The V end lost 8 bases, the J end lost 6 bases, and 16 bases lay between the germline ends. The CDR3 DNA reads as TGCAGCACGTGGATGGGTGTAGATGGCTACACCTTC. It is translated as CSTWMGVDGYTF.

This chain connects TRBV6-1 to TRBJ1-6, with D possibly being TRBD1 (6 bases). The CDR3 runs to 15 residues. The germline V and J ends were trimmed by 7 bases and 7 bases, with 17 bases remaining between them. Looked up from germline, CDR1 is MNHNS and CDR2 is SASEGT. In DNA form, the CDR3 reads TGTGCCAGCACCTCAAGGGCAGGGGTCAATTCACCCCTCCACTTT. Translation: CASTSRAGVNSPLHF.

The chain joins TRBV5-1 to TRBJ2-1; D is unresolved. The CDR3 runs 13 residues. The V and J ends lost 0 bases and 6 bases respectively, with 7 bases between them. The germline V gene encodes CDR1 SGHRS and CDR2 YFSETQ. CDR3 sequence: CASSLVLTNEQFF. The DNA for the CDR3 is TGCGCCAGCAGCTTGGTCTTAACCAATGAGCAGTTCTTC.

V usage is TRBV28 and J usage is TRBJ1-1, with D maybe TRBD1 (6 bases). Germline values: CDR1 MDHEN, CDR2 SYDVKM. V was trimmed by 7 bases and J by 5 bases, leaving 26 bases between them. The CDR3 totals 17 residues. This CDR3 is CASTRLRRGGAGTEAFF. In DNA, the CDR3 is TGTGCCAGCACCCGCCTTAGAAGAGGGGGGGCAGGAACTGAAGCTTTCTTT.

This clonotype appeared a few times. This chain connects TRBV5-1 to TRBJ2-3; D gene uncertain. Trimming pared 0 bases from V and 0 bases from J, leaving 8 bases between. CDR3 length: 15 amino acids. Germline CDR1 SGHRS, CDR2 YFSETQ. The CDR3 is CASSLDWRSTDTQYF. CDR3 DNA: TGCGCCAGCAGCTTGGATTGGCGGAGCACAGATACGCAGTATTTT.

There are many counts of this clonotype. The chain recombines TRBV7-9 with TRBJ2-3; the D is unclear. V lost 7 bases and J lost 2, with 10 bases in between. The CDR3 is made up of 13 amino acids. Germline V lookup: CDR1 SEHNR, CDR2 FQNEAQ (reference sequence). The CDR3, as DNA: TGTGCCAGCACCAGCAGAACCACAGATACGCAGTATTTT. It specifies CASTSRTTDTQYF.

This clonotype was picked up a small number of times. V and J are TRBV7-2 and TRBJ1-5; D is uncertain. Trimming shortened V by 1 base and J by 3 bases, and 7 bases separated the two germline ends. The CDR3 has 14 residues. Germline V CDR1 and CDR2: SGHTA, FQGNSA. The CDR3 spells CASSLEQLNQPQHF. CDR3 coding DNA: TGTGCCAGCAGCTTAGAACAGCTCAATCAGCCCCAGCATTTT.

At least ten counts were recorded for this clonotype. J is TRBJ2-1 and V is TRBV6-2 or TRBV6-3; D is ambiguous. Germline CDR1 is MNHEY and CDR2 is SVGEGT. This CDR3 is 12 amino acids long. The ends were cut back, 0 bases at V and 4 bases at J, with 1 base in the middle. For the CDR3, the DNA is TGTGCCAGCAGTTACTCTTACAATGAGCAGTTCTTC. The encoded protein is CASSYSYNEQFF.

The rearrangement uses TRBV7-9 and TRBJ2-7; 7 positions agree with TRBD2. The CDR3 has 14 amino acids. V shed 4 bases, J shed 3 bases, and the junction held 6 bases outside the gene matches. Germline V CDR1 and CDR2: SEHNR, FQNEAQ (reference sequence). CDR3 in DNA: TGTGCCAGCAGCTCCCTAGCGGATAACTACGAGCAGTACTTC. Its translation: CASSSLADNYEQYF.

This clonotype appeared a few times. The gene calls are TRBV20-1 and TRBJ2-5; D is unresolved. The V end was cut by 1 base, the J end by 5 bases, with 8 bases between. The length of the CDR3 is 12 residues. Germline values: CDR1 DFQATT, CDR2 SNEGSKA (reference sequence). CDR3 amino acids: CSARGAVETQYF. The CDR3 nucleotides are TGCAGTGCTAGAGGGGCCGTGGAGACCCAGTACTTC.

The chain uses TRBV11-2 and TRBJ1-1; D perhaps matches TRBD1 (6 bases). Germline V gene data show CDR1 as SGHAT and CDR2 as FQNNGV. Trimming pared 5 bases from V and 6 bases from J, leaving 16 bases between. The CDR3 is 14 residues long. The CDR3 region has the DNA TGTGCCAGCAGCATTACCGCAAGACAGGCTGAAGCTTTCTTT. It codes for CASSITARQAEAFF.

This clonotype was seen more than once but under ten times. In DNA, the CDR3 is TGTGCCAGAGCCTTAGGACTAGATCGGGTGCAGTATTTT. Translated: CARALGLDRVQYF. The chain is built from TRBV19 and TRBJ2-3, with 7 bases lining up with TRBD2. Germline CDR1 LNHDA, CDR2 SQIVND (reference sequence). J was trimmed by 11 bases and V by 9 bases; bases with no gene match: 14. CDR3 length: 13 amino acids.

The chain couples TRBV30 to TRBJ2-5; 15 nucleotides align to TRBD2. The V and J ends lost 5 bases and 5 bases, in that order; junction bases with no gene match: 6. Germline CDR1 and CDR2: GTSNPN and SVGIG (reference sequence). This CDR3 region has 15 residues. This CDR3 is CAWSGTSGRLETQYF. The CDR3 DNA is TGTGCCTGGTCAGGGACTAGCGGGAGGCTCGAGACCCAGTACTTC.

A few counts support this clonotype. V usage is TRBV3-1 and J usage is TRBJ2-7, with 10 bases aligning to TRBD1. This CDR3 comprises 17 residues. Germline V CDR1 and CDR2: LGHDT, YNNKEL (reference sequence). The ends lost 4 bases at V and 0 bases at J; junction bases unmatched: 9. CDR3 in DNA: TGTGCCAGCAGCCCAATACTTGGACAGGGGGTCTCCTACGAGCAGTACTTC. Protein product: CASSPILGQGVSYEQYF.

The table lists this clonotype with a few counts. The V call is TRBV5-1, the J call TRBJ2-3; 14 nucleotides align to TRBD2. The CDR3 consists of 16 residues. Trimming cost V 4 bases and J 4 bases; bases outside gene matches: 5. Germline loops: CDR1 SGHRS, CDR2 YFSETQ. CDR3 sequence reads: CASSRGLAGGPDTQYF. CDR3 in DNA: TGCGCCAGCAGCCGCGGACTAGCGGGAGGACCAGATACGCAGTATTTT.

This clonotype has a single count. V gene TRBV4-3 combines with J gene TRBJ2-1, with 10 bases that match TRBD2. The CDR3 is made up of 20 amino acids. V dropped 4 bases and J dropped 5; count of bases not matched to a gene: 20. Germline V CDR1 and CDR2: LGHNA, YSLEER. The CDR3 loop is CASSRTTTGWLAGDDNEQFF. The CDR3 DNA reads as TGCGCCAGCAGCCGAACGACGACAGGGTGGCTAGCGGGAGACGACAATGAGCAGTTCTTC.

At least ten counts were recorded for this clonotype. The CDR3 sequence is CASSQKSGEQFF. The CDR3 DNA follows: TGCGCCAGCAGCCAAAAGAGCGGTGAGCAGTTCTTC. This rearrangement joins TRBV4-3 to TRBJ2-1, with D tentatively TRBD2 (5 bases). Trimming took 2 bases from V and 9 from J, leaving 8 bases between them. CDR3 length: 12 residues. CDR1 and CDR2 from the germline V gene are LGHNA and YSLEER.

This clonotype appeared a few times. The chain couples TRBV5-1 to TRBJ2-1; D is unclear. V was trimmed by 2 bases and J by 6 bases, leaving 9 bases between them. Germline V gene data show CDR1 as SGHRS and CDR2 as YFSETQ. The CDR3 consists of 13 residues. This CDR3 is CASSFGPANEQFF. In DNA, the CDR3 is TGCGCCAGCAGCTTTGGTCCTGCCAATGAGCAGTTCTTC.

This clonotype has only a few counts. The chain links TRBV4-2 to TRBJ2-5; D is possibly TRBD2 (6 bases). This CDR3 has 15 amino acids. Trimming stripped 5 bases from V and 0 bases from J, with 13 bases between. The germline gives CDR1 LGHNA, CDR2 YNFKEQ. Written as DNA, the CDR3 is TGTGCCAGCAGCGGCTCGGGGAGGAACCAAGAGACCCAGTACTTC. Its translation: CASSGSGRNQETQYF.

This clonotype has only a few counts. The rearrangement links TRBV12-3 or TRBV12-4 to TRBJ1-6; 9 positions match TRBD1. The CDR3 consists of 16 residues. Unmatched junction bases numbered 10, after V lost 6 bases and J lost 7 bases. CDR3 residues: CASSNAGQGGNSPLHF. The CDR3, as DNA: TGTGCCAGCAGCAACGCGGGACAGGGCGGGAATTCACCCCTCCACTTT.

This clonotype was counted between two and nine times. V gene TRBV6-5 combines with J gene TRBJ2-1; no clear D. CDR3 length equals 16 residues. The germline V gene encodes CDR1 MNHEY and CDR2 SVGAGI. Trimming stripped 3 bases from V and 6 bases from J, with 18 bases between. This CDR3 is CASSYSPPALTNEQFF. CDR3 sequence (DNA): TGTGCCAGCAGTTATTCACCCCCAGCGCTGACCAATGAGCAGTTCTTC.